This is a list of T cell receptor beta chains from one sample in a study of spatial heterogeneity in lung cancer. TCRdb re-analysed the 5' RACE reads in MiXCR, keeping a single row per CDR3 protein. The sample has 25,000 or so distinct CDR3 sequences, 3.3% seen once. This material consisted of PBMCs, taken at surgery. All receptors derive from a female donor with early-stage non-small cell lung cancer. Each CDR3 is given with its conserved first and last residue. The D gene is left open where the match is weak. Some rows have no size entry. The others give once, few or many, or a class for an expanded clone.

j_gene: TRBJ2-1; len: 14; v_gene: TRBV7-3; abundance: NA; d_gene: TRBD2; CDR3nt: TGTGCCAGCTCCCTCAGCGGGAGTTACAATGAGCAGTTCTTC; CDR3aa: CASSLSGSYNEQFF
j_gene: TRBJ1-2; len: 14; v_gene: TRBV12-3/TRBV12-4; abundance: many; d_gene: TRBD1; CDR3nt: TGTGCCAGCAGTTTGGGGACAGGGATGAATGGCTACACCTTC; CDR3aa: CASSLGTGMNGYTF
j_gene: TRBJ2-7; len: 15; v_gene: TRBV27; abundance: few; d_gene: TRBD1; CDR3nt: TGTGCCAGCAGTCCCCACCCGGGACAGTCCTACGAGCAGTACTTC; CDR3aa: CASSPHPGQSYEQYF
j_gene: TRBJ2-6; len: 15; v_gene: TRBV4-1; abundance: many; d_gene: NA; CDR3nt: TGCGCCAGCAGCCATCCCCACTCAGGGGCCAACGTCCTGACTTTC; CDR3aa: CASSHPHSGANVLTF
j_gene: TRBJ2-1; len: 15; v_gene: TRBV7-7; abundance: many; d_gene: TRBD2; CDR3nt: TGTGCCAGCAGCCCACTAGCGGGAGGGCCAAGTGAGCAGTTCTTC; CDR3aa: CASSPLAGGPSEQFF
j_gene: TRBJ2-5; len: 12; v_gene: TRBV11-1; abundance: many; d_gene: NA; CDR3nt: TGTGCCAGCAGAACAAGTGGAGAGACCCAGTACTTC; CDR3aa: CASRTSGETQYF
j_gene: TRBJ2-3; len: 15; v_gene: TRBV7-6; abundance: many; d_gene: TRBD2; CDR3nt: TGTGCCAGCAGCTCCGGACTAGCGGGAGCTGTTACGCAGTATTTT; CDR3aa: CASSSGLAGAVTQYF
j_gene: TRBJ2-1; len: 15; v_gene: TRBV27; abundance: many; d_gene: NA; CDR3nt: TGTGCCAGCAGTTCCCTCCCCCCGGACGCGAATGAGCAGTTCTTC; CDR3aa: CASSSLPPDANEQFF
j_gene: TRBJ2-1; len: 16; v_gene: TRBV5-4; abundance: NA; d_gene: TRBD2; CDR3nt: TGTGCCAGCAGCGGGACTAGCGGAGGGAGACAGAATGAGCAGTTCTTC; CDR3aa: CASSGTSGGRQNEQFF
j_gene: TRBJ2-1; len: 11; v_gene: TRBV24-1; abundance: many; d_gene: NA; CDR3nt: TGTGCCACCAGTTCCAGGGGTGAGCAGTTCTTC; CDR3aa: CATSSRGEQFF
j_gene: TRBJ2-7; len: 15; v_gene: TRBV10-3; abundance: many; d_gene: NA; CDR3nt: TGTGCCATCAGTGAGATACAGAAGAGCTCCTACGAGCAGTACTTC; CDR3aa: CAISEIQKSSYEQYF
j_gene: TRBJ2-5; len: 15; v_gene: TRBV12-3/TRBV12-4; abundance: many; d_gene: TRBD1; CDR3nt: TGTGCCAGCAGTTTAGCGACAGGGGGCGGTGAGACCCAGTACTTC; CDR3aa: CASSLATGGGETQYF
j_gene: TRBJ2-5; len: 16; v_gene: TRBV11-1; abundance: NA; d_gene: NA; CDR3nt: TGTGCCAGCAGCTCCCCCTTGACCCTTGGGGAAGAGACCCAGTACTTC; CDR3aa: CASSSPLTLGEETQYF
j_gene: TRBJ1-2; len: 17; v_gene: TRBV20-1; abundance: many; d_gene: TRBD1; CDR3nt: TGCAGTGCTAGAGATCGGGGGACAGGCCATAGGGACTATGGCTACACCTTC; CDR3aa: CSARDRGTGHRDYGYTF
j_gene: TRBJ2-1; len: 13; v_gene: TRBV2; abundance: many; d_gene: TRBD1; CDR3nt: TGTGCCAGCGGGGGGGACAGGGGCAATGAGCAGTTCTTC; CDR3aa: CASGGDRGNEQFF
j_gene: TRBJ2-1; len: 15; v_gene: TRBV15; abundance: many; d_gene: TRBD2; CDR3nt: TGTGCCACCAGCAGAGATAGCGGGAGTTGGAATGAGCAGTTCTTC; CDR3aa: CATSRDSGSWNEQFF
j_gene: TRBJ2-1; len: 16; v_gene: TRBV28; abundance: many; d_gene: TRBD2; CDR3nt: TGTGCCAGCAGCCCCGGACTAGCGGGAGAATTGGGTGAGCAGTTCTTC; CDR3aa: CASSPGLAGELGEQFF
j_gene: TRBJ2-5; len: 13; v_gene: TRBV28; abundance: many; d_gene: NA; CDR3nt: TGTGCCAGCAGTTCATGGTTGGAAGAGACCCAGTACTTC; CDR3aa: CASSSWLEETQYF
j_gene: TRBJ1-5; len: 15; v_gene: TRBV18; abundance: many; d_gene: NA; CDR3nt: TGTGCCAGCTCACCACAATCGGGGGGCCGGCAGCCCCAGCATTTT; CDR3aa: CASSPQSGGRQPQHF
j_gene: TRBJ1-4; len: 14; v_gene: TRBV15; abundance: many; d_gene: NA; CDR3nt: TGTGCCACCAGACCCGGGACCGAAGTCGAAAAACTGTTTTTT; CDR3aa: CATRPGTEVEKLFF
j_gene: TRBJ1-1; len: 15; v_gene: TRBV24-1; abundance: many; d_gene: NA; CDR3nt: TGTGCCACCAGTGATCGTGACGTCCGAAACACTGAAGCTTTCTTT; CDR3aa: CATSDRDVRNTEAFF
j_gene: TRBJ2-7; len: 11; v_gene: TRBV10-2; abundance: many; d_gene: NA; CDR3nt: TGCGCCAGCAGTGAACGCTACGAGCAGTACTTC; CDR3aa: CASSERYEQYF
j_gene: TRBJ1-2; len: 15; v_gene: TRBV27; abundance: many; d_gene: NA; CDR3nt: TGTGCCAGCAGTTTACGCAGGCCGACTAACTATGGCTACACCTTC; CDR3aa: CASSLRRPTNYGYTF
j_gene: TRBJ2-7; len: 13; v_gene: TRBV28; abundance: many; d_gene: NA; CDR3nt: TGTGCCAGCAGGGGAATGACGGCGGATGAGCAGTACTTC; CDR3aa: CASRGMTADEQYF
j_gene: TRBJ2-4; len: 15; v_gene: TRBV4-1; abundance: many; d_gene: TRBD2; CDR3nt: TGCGCCAGCAGCCAAGTTCCTAGCGGGATGAACATTCAGTACTTC; CDR3aa: CASSQVPSGMNIQYF
j_gene: TRBJ1-5; len: 13; v_gene: TRBV9; abundance: many; d_gene: NA; CDR3nt: TGTGCCAGCAGCGTGCACATTAATCAGCCCCAGCATTTT; CDR3aa: CASSVHINQPQHF
j_gene: TRBJ2-2; len: 17; v_gene: TRBV20-1; abundance: few; d_gene: TRBD2; CDR3nt: TGCAGTGCTAGCCGGCCTAGCGGGACCGCGAACACCGGGGAGCTGTTTTTT; CDR3aa: CSASRPSGTANTGELFF
j_gene: TRBJ2-7; len: 15; v_gene: TRBV29-1; abundance: many; d_gene: TRBD1; CDR3nt: TGCAGCGTCGGTAGACAGGGCGAAAGCTCCTACGAGCAGTACTTC; CDR3aa: CSVGRQGESSYEQYF
j_gene: TRBJ2-7; len: 11; v_gene: TRBV30; abundance: NA; d_gene: NA; CDR3nt: TGTGCCTGGAGCAACTTCTACGAGCAGTACTTC; CDR3aa: CAWSNFYEQYF
j_gene: TRBJ2-7; len: 17; v_gene: TRBV28; abundance: many; d_gene: TRBD2; CDR3nt: TGTGCCAGCAGTTTATGGGTACTAGCGGGAGGGCCGGGGGAGCAGTACTTC; CDR3aa: CASSLWVLAGGPGEQYF
j_gene: TRBJ1-2; len: 14; v_gene: TRBV6-5; abundance: many; d_gene: NA; CDR3nt: TGTGCCAGCAGTGCCTCAGGAGTAAACTATGGCTACACCTTC; CDR3aa: CASSASGVNYGYTF
j_gene: TRBJ2-7; len: 19; v_gene: TRBV19; abundance: many; d_gene: TRBD2; CDR3nt: TGTGCCAGTAGTATAGTCCCCATCTCCGGGACTAGCCGCCCCTACGAGCAGTACTTC; CDR3aa: CASSIVPISGTSRPYEQYF
j_gene: TRBJ2-7; len: 14; v_gene: TRBV20-1; abundance: many; d_gene: NA; CDR3nt: TGCAGTGCTACGGAGTGGCCGAGCTCCTACGAGCAGTACTTC; CDR3aa: CSATEWPSSYEQYF
j_gene: TRBJ2-7; len: 14; v_gene: TRBV9; abundance: many; d_gene: NA; CDR3nt: TGTGCCAGCAGCGTAGCAAGCGGACCCTACGAGCAGTACTTC; CDR3aa: CASSVASGPYEQYF
j_gene: TRBJ2-7; len: 14; v_gene: TRBV4-2; abundance: many; d_gene: TRBD2; CDR3nt: TGTGCCAGCAGCCGAACGGGACTAGATTACGAGCAGTACTTC; CDR3aa: CASSRTGLDYEQYF
j_gene: TRBJ1-2; len: 15; v_gene: TRBV19; abundance: many; d_gene: TRBD1; CDR3nt: TGTGCCAGTAGTCCCCCGGGACAGGCGTACTATGGCTACACCTTC; CDR3aa: CASSPPGQAYYGYTF
j_gene: TRBJ1-1; len: 14; v_gene: TRBV20-1; abundance: many; d_gene: TRBD1; CDR3nt: TGCAGTGCTAGCCGGGACAGTCGGAACACTGAAGCTTTCTTT; CDR3aa: CSASRDSRNTEAFF
j_gene: TRBJ2-1; len: 15; v_gene: TRBV5-1; abundance: few; d_gene: TRBD2; CDR3nt: TGCGCCAGCACCCAGCGGGGCCAGCGGGACAATGAGCAGTTCTTC; CDR3aa: CASTQRGQRDNEQFF
j_gene: TRBJ2-7; len: 16; v_gene: TRBV7-9; abundance: NA; d_gene: TRBD1; CDR3nt: TGTGCCAGCAGCACGGGTGGCGGACAGGGGTCCTACGAGCAGTACTTC; CDR3aa: CASSTGGGQGSYEQYF
j_gene: TRBJ2-1; len: 15; v_gene: TRBV6-5; abundance: many; d_gene: TRBD2; CDR3nt: TGTGCCAGCAGTTCAAGGACTAGCGGTTACAATGAGCAGTTCTTC; CDR3aa: CASSSRTSGYNEQFF
j_gene: TRBJ2-7; len: 14; v_gene: TRBV3-1; abundance: NA; d_gene: NA; CDR3nt: TGTGCCAGCAGCCAGGGCGTAGGAACCTACGAGCAGTACTTC; CDR3aa: CASSQGVGTYEQYF
j_gene: TRBJ2-5; len: 14; v_gene: TRBV10-1; abundance: few; d_gene: TRBD1; CDR3nt: TGCGCCAGCTCCGGTGACAGGGGCGGGGAGACCCAGTACTTC; CDR3aa: CASSGDRGGETQYF